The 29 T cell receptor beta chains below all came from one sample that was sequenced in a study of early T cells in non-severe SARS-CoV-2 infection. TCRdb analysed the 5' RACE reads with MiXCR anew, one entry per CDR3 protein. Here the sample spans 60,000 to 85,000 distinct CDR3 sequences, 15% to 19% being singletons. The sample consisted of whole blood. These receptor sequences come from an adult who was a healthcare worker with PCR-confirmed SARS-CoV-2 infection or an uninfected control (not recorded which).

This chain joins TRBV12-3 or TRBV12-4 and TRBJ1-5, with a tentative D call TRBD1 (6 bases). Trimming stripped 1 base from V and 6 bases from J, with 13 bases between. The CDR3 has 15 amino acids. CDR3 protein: CASSLGDITGQPQHF. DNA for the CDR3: TGTGCCAGCAGTTTAGGGGACATCACAGGTCAGCCCCAGCATTTT.

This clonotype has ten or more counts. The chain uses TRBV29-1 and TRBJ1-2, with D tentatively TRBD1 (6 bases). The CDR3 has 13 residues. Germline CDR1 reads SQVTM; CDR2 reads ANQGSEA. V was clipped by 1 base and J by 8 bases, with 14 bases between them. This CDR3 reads CSVEGQGLYGYTF. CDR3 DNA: TGCAGCGTTGAAGGCCAGGGGTTGTACGGCTACACCTTC.

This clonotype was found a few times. The CDR3 region is CASSLDREYGYTF. CDR3 coding DNA: TGCGCCAGCAGCTTGGACAGGGAGTATGGCTACACCTTC. V gene TRBV5-1 combines with J gene TRBJ1-2; a possible D gene is TRBD1 (6 bases). CDR3 size: 13 residues. Per the germline V gene, CDR1 is SGHRS and CDR2 is YFSETQ. V was cut by 0 bases and J by 5 bases, with 8 bases left in between.

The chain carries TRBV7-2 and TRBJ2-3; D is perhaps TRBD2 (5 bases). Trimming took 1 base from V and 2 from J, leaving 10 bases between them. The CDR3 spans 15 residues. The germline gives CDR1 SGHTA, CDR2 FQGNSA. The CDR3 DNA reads TGTGCCAGCAGCTTAGTAAGCGGCTTCACAGATACGCAGTATTTT. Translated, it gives CASSLVSGFTDTQYF.

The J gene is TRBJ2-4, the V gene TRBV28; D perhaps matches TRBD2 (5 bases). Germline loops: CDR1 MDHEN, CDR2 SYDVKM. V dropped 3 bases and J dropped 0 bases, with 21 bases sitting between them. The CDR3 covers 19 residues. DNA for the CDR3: TGTGCCAGCAGTTTCAAATCGATCCGGCGGGCGGTAGCCAAAAACATTCAGTACTTC. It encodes CASSFKSIRRAVAKNIQYF.

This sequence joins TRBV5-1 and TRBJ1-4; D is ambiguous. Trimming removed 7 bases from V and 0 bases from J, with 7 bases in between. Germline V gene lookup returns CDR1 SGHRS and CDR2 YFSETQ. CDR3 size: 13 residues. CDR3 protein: CASSNPTNEKLFF. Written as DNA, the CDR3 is TGCGCCAGCTCGAACCCAACTAATGAAAAACTGTTTTTT.

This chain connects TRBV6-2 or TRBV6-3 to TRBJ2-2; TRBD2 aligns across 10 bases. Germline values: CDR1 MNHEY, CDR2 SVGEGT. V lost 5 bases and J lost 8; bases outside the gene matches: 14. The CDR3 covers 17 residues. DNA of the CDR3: TGTGCCAGCAGTCGAGGAGGCCTAGCGGGAGTGCGGGGGGAGCTGTTTTTT. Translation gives CASSRGGLAGVRGELFF.

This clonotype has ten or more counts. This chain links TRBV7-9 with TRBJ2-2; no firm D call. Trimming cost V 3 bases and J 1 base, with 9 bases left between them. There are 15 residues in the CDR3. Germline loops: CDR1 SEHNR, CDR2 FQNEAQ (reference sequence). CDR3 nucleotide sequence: TGTGCCAGCAGCTTCCTGGGTTTGAACACCGGGGAGCTGTTTTTT. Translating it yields CASSFLGLNTGELFF. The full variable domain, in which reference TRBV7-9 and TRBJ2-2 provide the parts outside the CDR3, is DTGVSQNPRHKITKRGQNVTFRCDPISEHNRLYWYRQTLGQGPEFLTYFQNEAQLEKSRLLSDRFSAERPKGSFSTLEIQRTEQGDSAMYLCASSFLGLNTGELFFGEGSRLTVL.

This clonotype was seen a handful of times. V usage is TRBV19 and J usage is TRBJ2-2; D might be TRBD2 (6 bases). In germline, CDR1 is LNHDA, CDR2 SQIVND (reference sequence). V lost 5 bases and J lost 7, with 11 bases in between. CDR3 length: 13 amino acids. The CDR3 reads CASSPGLYGELFF. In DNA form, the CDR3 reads TGTGCCAGTAGTCCAGGACTATACGGGGAGCTGTTTTTT.

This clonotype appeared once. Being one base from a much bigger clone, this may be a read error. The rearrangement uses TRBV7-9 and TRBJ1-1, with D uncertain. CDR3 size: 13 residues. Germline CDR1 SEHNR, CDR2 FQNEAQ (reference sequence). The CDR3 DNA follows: TGTGCCAGCAGCTTAGGCGGGAACACTGAAGTTTTCTTT. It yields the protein CASSLGGNTEVFF.

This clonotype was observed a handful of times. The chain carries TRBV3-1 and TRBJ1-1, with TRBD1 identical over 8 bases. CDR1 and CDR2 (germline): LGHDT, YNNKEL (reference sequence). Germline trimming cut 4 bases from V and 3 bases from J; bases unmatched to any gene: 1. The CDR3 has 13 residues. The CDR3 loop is CASSRQGYTEAFF. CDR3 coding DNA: TGTGCCAGCAGCCGACAGGGGTACACTGAAGCTTTCTTT. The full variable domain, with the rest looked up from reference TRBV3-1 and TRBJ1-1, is DTAVSQTPKYLVTQMGNDKSIKCEQNLGHDTMYWYKQDSKKFLKIMFSYNNKELIINETVPNRFSPKSPDKAHLNLHINSLELGDSAVYFCASSRQGYTEAFFGQGTRLTVV.

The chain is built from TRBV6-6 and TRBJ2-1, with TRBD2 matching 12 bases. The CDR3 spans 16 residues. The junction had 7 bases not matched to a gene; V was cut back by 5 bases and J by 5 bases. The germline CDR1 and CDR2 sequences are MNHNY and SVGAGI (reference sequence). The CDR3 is CASSTSGGPPNNEQFF. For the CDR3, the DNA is TGTGCCAGCAGTACTAGCGGGGGGCCCCCTAACAATGAGCAGTTCTTC.

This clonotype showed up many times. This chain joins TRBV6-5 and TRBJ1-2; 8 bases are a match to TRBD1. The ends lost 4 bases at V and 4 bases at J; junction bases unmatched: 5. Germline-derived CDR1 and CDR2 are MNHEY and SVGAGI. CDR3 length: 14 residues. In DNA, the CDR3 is TGTGCCAGCAGTTTTGGACAGGGTATCTATGGCTACACCTTC. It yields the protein CASSFGQGIYGYTF.

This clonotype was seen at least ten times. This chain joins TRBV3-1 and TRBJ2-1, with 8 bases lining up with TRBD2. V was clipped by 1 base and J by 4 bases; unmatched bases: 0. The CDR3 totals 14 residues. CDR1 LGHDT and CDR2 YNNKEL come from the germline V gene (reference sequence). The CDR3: CASSQGLAYNEQFF. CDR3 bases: TGTGCCAGCAGCCAAGGACTAGCGTACAATGAGCAGTTCTTC.

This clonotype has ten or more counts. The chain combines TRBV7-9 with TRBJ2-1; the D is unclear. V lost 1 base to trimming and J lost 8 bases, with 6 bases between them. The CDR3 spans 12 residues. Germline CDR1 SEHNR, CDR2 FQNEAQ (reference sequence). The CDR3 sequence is CASSLVVYEQFF. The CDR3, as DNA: TGTGCCAGCAGCTTAGTTGTCTATGAGCAGTTCTTC. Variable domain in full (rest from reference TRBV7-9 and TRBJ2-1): DTGVSQNPRHKITKRGQNVTFRCDPISEHNRLYWYRQTLGQGPEFLTYFQNEAQLEKSRLLSDRFSAERPKGSFSTLEIQRTEQGDSAMYLCASSLVVYEQFFGPGTRLTVL.

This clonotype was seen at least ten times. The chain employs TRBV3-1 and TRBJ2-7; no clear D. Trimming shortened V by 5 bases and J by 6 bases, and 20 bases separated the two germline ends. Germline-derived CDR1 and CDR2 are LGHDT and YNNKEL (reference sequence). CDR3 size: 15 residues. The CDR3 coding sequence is TGTGCCAGCAGCTCATCGGGCCTTAGGACCCTCGAGCAGTACTTC. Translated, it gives CASSSSGLRTLEQYF.

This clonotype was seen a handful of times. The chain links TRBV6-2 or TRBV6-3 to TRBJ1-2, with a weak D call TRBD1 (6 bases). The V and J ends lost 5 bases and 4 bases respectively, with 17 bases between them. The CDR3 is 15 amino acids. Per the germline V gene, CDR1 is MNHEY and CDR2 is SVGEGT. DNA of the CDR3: TGTGCCAGCAGTCCCCCCAAGGGGGAATTCTATGGCTACACCTTC. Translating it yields CASSPPKGEFYGYTF.

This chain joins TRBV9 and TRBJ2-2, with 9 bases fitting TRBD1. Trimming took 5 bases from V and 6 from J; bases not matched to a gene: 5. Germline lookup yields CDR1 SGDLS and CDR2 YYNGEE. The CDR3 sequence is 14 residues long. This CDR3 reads CASSDRGVAGELFF. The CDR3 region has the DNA TGTGCCAGCAGTGACAGGGGGGTTGCCGGGGAGCTGTTTTTT.

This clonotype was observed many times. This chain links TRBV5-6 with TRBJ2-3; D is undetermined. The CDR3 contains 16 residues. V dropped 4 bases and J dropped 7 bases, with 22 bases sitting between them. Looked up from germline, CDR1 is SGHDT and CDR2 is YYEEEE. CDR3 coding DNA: TGTGCCAGCAGCATGCTCGACGGACGGCTATCAAATACGCAGTATTTT. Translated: CASSMLDGRLSNTQYF.

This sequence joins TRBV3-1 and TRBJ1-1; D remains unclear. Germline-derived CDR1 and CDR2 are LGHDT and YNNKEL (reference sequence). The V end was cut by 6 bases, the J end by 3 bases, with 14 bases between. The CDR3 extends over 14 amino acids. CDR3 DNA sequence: TGTGCCAGCAGTATTAAGACGGGAGACACTGAAGCTTTCTTT. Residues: CASSIKTGDTEAFF. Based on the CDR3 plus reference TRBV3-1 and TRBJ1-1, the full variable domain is DTAVSQTPKYLVTQMGNDKSIKCEQNLGHDTMYWYKQDSKKFLKIMFSYNNKELIINETVPNRFSPKSPDKAHLNLHINSLELGDSAVYFCASSIKTGDTEAFFGQGTRLTVV.

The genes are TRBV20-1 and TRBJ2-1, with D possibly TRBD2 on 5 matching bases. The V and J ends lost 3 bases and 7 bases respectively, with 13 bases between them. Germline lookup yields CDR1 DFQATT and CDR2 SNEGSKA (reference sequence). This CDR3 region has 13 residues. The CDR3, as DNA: TGCAGTGCTAGGTGGACTCCTTATAATGAGCAGTTCTTC. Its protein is CSARWTPYNEQFF.

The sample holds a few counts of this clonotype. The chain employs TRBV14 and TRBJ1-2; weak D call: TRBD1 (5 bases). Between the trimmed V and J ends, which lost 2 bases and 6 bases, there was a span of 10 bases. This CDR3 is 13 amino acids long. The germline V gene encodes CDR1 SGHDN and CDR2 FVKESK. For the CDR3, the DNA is TGTGCCAGCAGCCAACGGGGGAGGGATGGCTACACCTTC. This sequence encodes CASSQRGRDGYTF.

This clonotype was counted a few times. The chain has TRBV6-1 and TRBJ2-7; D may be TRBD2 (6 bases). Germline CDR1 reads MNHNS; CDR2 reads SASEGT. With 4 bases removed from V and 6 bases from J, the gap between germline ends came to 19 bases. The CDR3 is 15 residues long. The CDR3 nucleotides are TGTGCCAGCAGTGCCCTGGACTATCCCCCGAGCGAGCAGTACTTC. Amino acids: CASSALDYPPSEQYF.

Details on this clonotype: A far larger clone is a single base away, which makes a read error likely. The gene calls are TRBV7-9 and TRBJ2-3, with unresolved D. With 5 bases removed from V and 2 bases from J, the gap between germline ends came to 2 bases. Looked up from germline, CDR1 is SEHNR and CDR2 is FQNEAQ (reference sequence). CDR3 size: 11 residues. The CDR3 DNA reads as TGTGCCAGCAGCACCACAGATACGCAGTATTTT. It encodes CASSTTDTQYF.

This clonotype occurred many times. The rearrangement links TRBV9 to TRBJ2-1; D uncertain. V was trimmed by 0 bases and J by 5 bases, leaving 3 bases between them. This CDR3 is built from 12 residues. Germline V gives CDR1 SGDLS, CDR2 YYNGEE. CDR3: CASSVADNEQFF. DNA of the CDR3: TGTGCCAGCAGCGTAGCCGACAATGAGCAGTTCTTC. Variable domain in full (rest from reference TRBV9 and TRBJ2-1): DSGVTQTPKHLITATGQRVTLRCSPRSGDLSVYWYQQSLDQGLQFLIQYYNGEERAKGNILERFSAQQFPDLHSELNLSSLELGDSALYFCASSVADNEQFFGPGTRLTVL.

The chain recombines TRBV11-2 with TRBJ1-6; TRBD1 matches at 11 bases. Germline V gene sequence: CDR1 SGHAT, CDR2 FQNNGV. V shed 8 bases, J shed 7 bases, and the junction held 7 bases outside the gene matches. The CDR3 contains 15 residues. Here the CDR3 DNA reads TGTGCCAGCGGACAGGGGGCATCTACAAATTCACCCCTCCACTTT. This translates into CASGQGASTNSPLHF.

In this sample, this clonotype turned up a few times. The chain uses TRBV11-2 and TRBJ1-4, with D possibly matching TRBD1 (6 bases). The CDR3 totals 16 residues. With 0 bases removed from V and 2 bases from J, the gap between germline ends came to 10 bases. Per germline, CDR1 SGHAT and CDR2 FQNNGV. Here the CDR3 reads CASSLEQGGTNEKLFF. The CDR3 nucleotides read TGTGCCAGCAGCTTAGAACAGGGTGGCACTAATGAAAAACTGTTTTTT.

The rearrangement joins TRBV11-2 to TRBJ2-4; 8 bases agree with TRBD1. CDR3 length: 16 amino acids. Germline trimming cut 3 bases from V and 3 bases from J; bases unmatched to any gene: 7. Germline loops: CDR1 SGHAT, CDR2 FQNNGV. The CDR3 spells CASSFGSGTGKNIQYF. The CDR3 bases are TGTGCCAGCAGCTTCGGCTCCGGGACAGGCAAAAACATTCAGTACTTC.

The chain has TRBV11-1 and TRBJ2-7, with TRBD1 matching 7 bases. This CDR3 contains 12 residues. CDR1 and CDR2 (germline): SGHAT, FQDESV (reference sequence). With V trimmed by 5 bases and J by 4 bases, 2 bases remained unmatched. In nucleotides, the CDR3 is TGTGCCAGCAGCCCCAGGGGGTACGAGCAGTACTTC. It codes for CASSPRGYEQYF.